These T cell receptor beta chains were read from a single sample in a study of blood T cell repertoires in COVID-19. Clones were read by immunoSEQ multiplex PCR, and TCRdb kept only the in-frame ones, dropping some. The sample gives about 220,000 clones, 70% to 85% of which show up once; roughly a tenth is in the top ten. Source material: peripheral blood. These receptor sequences come from a man aged 45 to 65 with active or convalescent COVID-19. Both conserved end residues are part of each CDR3. A D gene is named only where the DNA matches it firmly.

TRBJ2-5 TRBV24-1 NA TGTGCCACCAGTGATTCCCCAGCCCGGGGTGAGACCCAGTACTTC CATSDSPARGETQYF
TRBJ1-1 TRBV7-2 NA TGTGCCAGCAGCTTACACGGGAGTGGCACTGAAGCTTTCTTT CASSLHGSGTEAFF
TRBJ1-1 TRBV5-5 NA TGTGCCAGCAGCCCTCCGACAGGGAACACTGAAGCTTTCTTT CASSPPTGNTEAFF
TRBJ2-2 TRBV4-3 TRBD2 TGCGCCAGCAGCCAAGAGGTACTAGCGAAAATTAACACCGGGGAGCTGTTTTTT CASSQEVLAKINTGELFF
TRBJ2-7 TRBV5-6 TRBD1 TGTGCCAGCAGCTTGGCGGGACAGGGCTACGAGCAGTACTTC CASSLAGQGYEQYF
TRBJ2-7 TRBV4-1 TRBD2 TGCGCCAGCAGCCAAGATAGGGCGGGAGGGCCCCACGAGCAGTACTTC CASSQDRAGGPHEQYF
TRBJ1-1 TRBV19 NA TGTGCCAGTAGAAACAGAGTTAACACTGAAGCTTTCTTT CASRNRVNTEAFF
TRBJ2-2 TRBV7-2 NA TGTGCCAGCAGCCCCCGGGTTCGCACCGGGGAGCTGTTTTTT CASSPRVRTGELFF
TRBJ2-1 TRBV11-2 NA TGTGCCAGCATAACCCTACCTAGCGCCTCCTACAATGAGCAGTTCTTC CASITLPSASYNEQFF
TRBJ1-2 TRBV18 TRBD1 TGTGCCAGCTCACCGGGACAGGGAGTTAGTACCTTC CASSPGQGVSTF
TRBJ2-3 TRBV4-3 TRBD2 TGCGCCAGCAGCCAATGGCATGGGACTAGCGCAGATACGCAGTATTTT CASSQWHGTSADTQYF